This T cell receptor (beta chain) was observed in a study of CD8 T cells in Susac syndrome. Study outcomes and limitations: Within Susac syndrome CD4+ T cell repertoires, clonal expansion was not evident.

Points on this clonotype: Its antigen is undetermined.

Germline lookup yields CDR1 MNHNY and CDR2 SVGAGI (reference sequence). Unmatched junction bases numbered 5, after V lost 4 bases and J lost 4 bases. This CDR3 is built from 15 residues. After extraction with the RNeasy kit, roughly 0.45 to 1 ug of the RNA was reverse transcribed using random hexamers. Amplification of TCR beta CDR3 used immunoSEQ multiplex PCR across 54 Vbeta and 13 Jbeta. Via MiXCR, TCRdb re-called the immunoSEQ multiplex PCR reads, giving one row per CDR3 protein. The data contain around 170,000 distinct CDR3 sequences, around 94% of them seen just once; the ten biggest clones take up more than 0.095%. Sequencing of TCR beta was performed on blood CD8+ T cells and on blood CD4+ T cells. FACS enriched CD8+ TEMRA cells, while bulk CD8+ and CD4+ were negatively isolated.

Sequencing used CD4+ T cells from PBMCs. The rearrangement joins TRBV6-6 to TRBJ2-4; 9 nucleotides match TRBD1. The clonotype was recovered from a human donor with Susac syndrome. The CDR3 protein is CASSSPGQGKNIQYF. The CDR3 DNA reads TGTGCCAGCAGTTCACCGGGACAGGGAAAAAACATTCAGTACTTC.